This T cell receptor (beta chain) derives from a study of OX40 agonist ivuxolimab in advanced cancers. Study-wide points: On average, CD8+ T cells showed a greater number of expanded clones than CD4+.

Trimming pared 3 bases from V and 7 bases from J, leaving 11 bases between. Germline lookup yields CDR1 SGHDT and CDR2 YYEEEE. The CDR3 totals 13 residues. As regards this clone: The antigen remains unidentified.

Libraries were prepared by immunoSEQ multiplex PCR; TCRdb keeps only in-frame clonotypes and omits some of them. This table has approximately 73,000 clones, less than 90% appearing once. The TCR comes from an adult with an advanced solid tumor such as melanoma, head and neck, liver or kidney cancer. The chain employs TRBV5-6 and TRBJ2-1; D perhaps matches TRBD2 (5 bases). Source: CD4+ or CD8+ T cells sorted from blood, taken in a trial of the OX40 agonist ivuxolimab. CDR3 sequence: CASSSWTYNEQFF. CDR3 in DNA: TGTGCCAGCAGCTCCTGGACTTATAATGAGCAGTTCTTC.